This TCR beta chain emerged from a study of blood T cell repertoires in COVID-19. This clone was seen once. Repertoires were generated with immunoSEQ multiplex PCR, while TCRdb's copy carries only in-frame clones and drops some. This table has 210,000 or so clones, roughly 90% appearing once. V lost 4 bases, J lost 2 bases, and 7 bases stayed unmatched. This CDR3 is built from 16 residues. The germline CDR1 and CDR2 sequences are LNHDA and SQIVND (reference sequence). This receptor was obtained from a woman in her forties with acute or convalescent COVID-19. This chain links TRBV19 with TRBJ2-3; 9 bases are shared with TRBD1. The sequencing sample was made of peripheral blood. The DNA for the CDR3 is TGTGCCAGTAGTAGATGGACAGGGGACCACACAGATACGCAGTATTTT. This codes for CASSRWTGDHTDTQYF.